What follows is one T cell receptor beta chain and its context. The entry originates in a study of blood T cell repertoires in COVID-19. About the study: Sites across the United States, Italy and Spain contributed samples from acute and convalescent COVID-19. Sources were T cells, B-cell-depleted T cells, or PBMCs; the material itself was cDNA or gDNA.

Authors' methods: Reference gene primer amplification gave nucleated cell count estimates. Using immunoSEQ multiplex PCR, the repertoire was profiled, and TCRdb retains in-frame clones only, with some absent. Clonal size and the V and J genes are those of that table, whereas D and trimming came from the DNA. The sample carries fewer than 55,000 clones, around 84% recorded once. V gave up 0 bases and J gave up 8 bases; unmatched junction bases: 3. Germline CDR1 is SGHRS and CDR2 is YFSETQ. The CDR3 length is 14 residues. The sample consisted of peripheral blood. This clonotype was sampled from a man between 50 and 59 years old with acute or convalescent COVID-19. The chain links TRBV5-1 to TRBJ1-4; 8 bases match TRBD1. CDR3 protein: CASSLVDRAEKLFF. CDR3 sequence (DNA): TGCGCCAGCAGCTTGGTGGACAGGGCCGAAAAACTGTTTTTT.